A single sample is the source of the 22 T cell receptor beta chains below, sequenced in a study of T cells in Graves' hyperthyroidism and ophthalmopathy. Amplification of TCR beta CDR3 regions used RNA as the template. Carried out on the TCR CDR3, a first-round RT-PCR used the HTBI primer set. TCRdb independently ran MiXCR on the multiplex PCR reads; one entry per CDR3 protein. The sample has over 200,000 distinct CDR3 sequences; about a sixth are singletons. The sequencing sample was made of blood. The receptors come from a middle-aged man with Graves' hyperthyroidism.

Only a few counts were recorded for this clonotype. The J gene is TRBJ2-2, the V gene TRBV28, with TRBD1 matching over 9 bases. V was clipped by 6 bases and J by 7 bases; unmatched bases: 9. The germline V gene has CDR1 MDHEN and CDR2 SYDVKM. CDR3 length equals 15 residues. CDR3 amino acids: CASRPPTGGGGELFF. The CDR3 DNA reads as TGTGCCAGCAGGCCCCCGACAGGGGGGGGCGGGGAGCTGTTTTTT.

This clonotype was observed many times. The chain recombines TRBV10-3 with TRBJ2-1; perhaps TRBD2 as D (6 bases). V lost 3 bases, J lost 4 bases, and 10 bases lay in between. The CDR3 consists of 14 residues. Looked up from germline, CDR1 is ENHRY and CDR2 is SYGVKD. CDR3 bases: TGTGCCATCAGTGATGGGACTGGGTACAATGAGCAGTTCTTC. This codes for CAISDGTGYNEQFF.

In the case of this clonotype: Given a much more abundant clone one base away, this may be a read error. The chain has TRBV3-1 and TRBJ2-7; a weak D match, TRBD2 (5 bases). Trimming pared 2 bases from V and 1 base from J, leaving 12 bases between. Germline CDR1 and CDR2: LGHDT and YNNKEL (reference sequence). CDR3 length: 15 amino acids. CDR3 in amino acids: CASSQTGIQSYEQYF. The DNA of the CDR3 is TGTGCCAGCAGCCAAACCGGGATTCAATCCTACGAGCAGTACTTC.

This clonotype was seen repeatedly, ten times or more. The chain links TRBV27 to TRBJ2-1, with TRBD2 identical over 12 bases. Germline assignment: CDR1 MNHEY and CDR2 SMNVEV (reference sequence). This CDR3 spans 18 amino acids. The V segment lost 2 bases and the J segment 8 bases; nucleotides outside the gene matches: 13. DNA of the CDR3: TGTGCCAGCAGTTTAGGCTGGGGACGACTAGCGGGAGAAGATGAGCAGTTCTTC. It is translated as CASSLGWGRLAGEDEQFF.

Regarding this clonotype: A much larger clone lies one base from this, so it may be a read error. This chain uses TRBV2 with TRBJ1-2, with D unresolved. This CDR3 contains 12 residues. CDR1 is SNHLY and CDR2 is FYNNEI in the germline V gene. V dropped 6 bases and J dropped 4 bases, with 9 bases sitting between them. CDR3 amino acids: CASSGRAYGYTF. The CDR3 DNA sequence: TGTGCCAGCAGCGGGCGGGCCTATGGCTACACCTTC.

V usage is TRBV6-2 or TRBV6-3 and J usage is TRBJ2-5; 8 bases are a match to TRBD1. V was clipped by 4 bases and J by 5 bases; unmatched bases: 9. Per germline, CDR1 MNHEY and CDR2 SVGEGT. This CDR3 is built from 15 residues. The CDR3 DNA reads TGTGCCAGCAGTTTCACGTACAGGGGGGAGGAGACCCAGTACTTC. Translation: CASSFTYRGEETQYF.

The genes are TRBV7-2 and TRBJ2-7, with TRBD2 matching over 7 bases. Looked up from germline, CDR1 is SGHTA and CDR2 is FQGNSA. This CDR3 is built from 13 residues. CDR3 region: CASSRLATYEQYF. The CDR3 DNA sequence: TGTGCAAGTAGCAGACTAGCAACCTACGAGCAGTACTTC.

This clonotype showed up just a few times. This chain joins TRBV5-1 and TRBJ1-2; D is unresolved. Germline assignment: CDR1 SGHRS and CDR2 YFSETQ. Trimming left V 3 bases short and J 5 bases short, with 11 bases between. This CDR3 is built from 13 residues. The CDR3 bases are TGCGCCAGCAGCTCTACCCCTGATTATGGCTACACCTTC. Encoded protein: CASSSTPDYGYTF.

The gene calls are TRBV18 and TRBJ2-2; either TRBD1 or TRBD2 may fit D (5 bases each). V was shortened by 2 bases and J by 4 bases, with 14 bases between the two germline ends. Germline V gene data show CDR1 as KGHSH and CDR2 as LQKENI. There are 16 residues in the CDR3. The DNA for the CDR3 is TGTGCCAGCTCACCAAGGCAGGGAGAAAGCACCGGGGAGCTGTTTTTT. Encoded protein: CASSPRQGESTGELFF.

This clonotype was counted at least ten times. The chain uses TRBV20-1 and TRBJ2-5, with 8 bases fitting TRBD2. This CDR3 is built from 16 residues. The germline V gene encodes CDR1 DFQATT and CDR2 SNEGSKA (reference sequence). The junction had 15 bases not matched to a gene; V was cut back by 5 bases and J by 4 bases. The CDR3 DNA sequence: TGCAGTGCTTTCTCGTGGGGACTAGGTTCGGGAGAGACCCAGTACTTC. Protein: CSAFSWGLGSGETQYF.

This clonotype was seen a handful of times. The CDR3 is CASSLPSGNSYNEQFF. Here the CDR3 DNA reads TGTGCCAGTAGCCTTCCTAGCGGAAACTCCTACAATGAGCAGTTCTTC. The chain joins TRBV19 to TRBJ2-1; 7 bases fit TRBD2. Trimming cost V 6 bases and J 0 bases; bases outside gene matches: 8. The CDR3 has 16 residues. Germline assignment: CDR1 LNHDA and CDR2 SQIVND (reference sequence).

This clonotype was counted ten times or more. The J gene is TRBJ2-1, the V gene TRBV7-9; no firm D call. The germline V gene has CDR1 SEHNR and CDR2 FQNEAQ (reference sequence). This CDR3 contains 12 residues. V was clipped by 6 bases and J by 9 bases, with 12 bases between them. Here the CDR3 reads CASRNVEPEQFF. The CDR3 DNA follows: TGTGCCAGCAGAAATGTGGAACCTGAGCAGTTCTTC.

This clonotype has ten or more counts. This chain uses TRBV2 with TRBJ1-2; TRBD1 matches at 9 bases. Looked up from germline, CDR1 is SNHLY and CDR2 is FYNNEI. The CDR3 consists of 13 residues. V was pared by 4 bases and J by 4 bases, with 1 base of the junction left unmatched. This chain's CDR3 is CASSVTGGYGYTF. CDR3 DNA: TGTGCCAGCAGTGTGACAGGGGGCTATGGCTACACCTTC.

This clonotype was recorded many times. The V and J genes are TRBV2 and TRBJ2-7; D might be TRBD2 (6 bases). Trimming took 7 bases from V and 0 from J, leaving 19 bases between them. Per the germline V gene, CDR1 is SNHLY and CDR2 is FYNNEI. This CDR3 has 16 residues. The CDR3 nucleotides are TGTGCCAGCAAGGAGGCTGGAGGGCCATCCTCCTACGAGCAGTACTTC. It encodes CASKEAGGPSSYEQYF.

The J gene is TRBJ2-1, the V gene TRBV4-3, with D hard to call. The CDR3 runs 18 residues. Looked up from germline, CDR1 is LGHNA and CDR2 is YSLEER. V lost 1 base and J 0 bases, leaving 16 bases between the germline ends. CDR3 protein: CASSQVIVGGSSYNEQFF. For the CDR3, the DNA is TGCGCCAGCAGCCAAGTCATCGTCGGCGGCAGCTCCTACAATGAGCAGTTCTTC.

This clonotype was seen many times. This rearrangement joins TRBV12-5 to TRBJ2-5; D is uncertain. Deletions cut 0 bases from V and 9 bases from J, with 11 bases between. The CDR3 is 13 amino acids. CDR1 LGHNT and CDR2 FRNRAP come from the germline V gene. The CDR3 DNA reads TGTGCTAGTGGTTTGGTAAGAAGAGGCCCCCAGTACTTC. Translating it yields CASGLVRRGPQYF.

V usage is TRBV9 and J usage is TRBJ2-2; maybe TRBD2 (6 bases). The CDR3 length is 16 residues. CDR1 and CDR2 from the germline V gene are SGDLS and YYNGEE. With 2 bases removed from V and 6 bases from J, the gap between germline ends came to 17 bases. CDR3 DNA sequence: TGTGCCAGCAGCGTCGATTATGGGGGAGGATCCGGGGAGCTGTTTTTT. Its translation: CASSVDYGGGSGELFF.

This clonotype showed up many times. The rearrangement uses TRBV20-1 and TRBJ1-5; D is ambiguous. Germline V gene sequence: CDR1 DFQATT, CDR2 SNEGSKA (reference sequence). This CDR3 region has 14 residues. V lost 0 bases to trimming and J lost 12 bases, with 18 bases between them. The CDR3, as DNA: TGCAGTGCTAGAGATAATATGGCGGATTGGTACCAGCATTTT. The encoded protein is CSARDNMADWYQHF.

This clonotype came up a few times. The chain links TRBV5-4 to TRBJ2-2; TRBD1 matches at 7 bases. This CDR3 is 16 amino acids long. Per germline, CDR1 SGHNT and CDR2 YYREEE (reference sequence). V lost 0 bases, J lost 4 bases, and 6 bases stayed unmatched. For the CDR3, the DNA is TGTGCCAGCAGCTTGGCCGAGGGGGCGGGCACCGGGGAGCTGTTTTTT. Its protein product is CASSLAEGAGTGELFF.

This clonotype was counted only a few times. The chain carries TRBV5-8 and TRBJ1-1; D may be TRBD1 (5 bases). Germline V CDR1 and CDR2: SGHTS, YDEGEE. The CDR3 totals 13 residues. V was shortened by 4 bases and J by 10 bases, with 17 bases between the two germline ends. For the CDR3, the DNA is TGTGCCAGCAGCCTCGGGGGTTCGTCGGGAGCTTTCTTT. This codes for CASSLGGSSGAFF.

There are a few counts of this clonotype. This sequence joins TRBV28 and TRBJ2-2; D uncertain. V lost 9 bases, J lost 1 base, and 9 bases lay in between. The CDR3 loop spans 13 amino acids. From germline, CDR1 is MDHEN and CDR2 SYDVKM. The CDR3 spells CASTVMNTGELFF. DNA of the CDR3: TGTGCCAGTACAGTGATGAACACCGGGGAGCTGTTTTTT.

The V call is TRBV9, the J call TRBJ1-6; no reliable D call. This CDR3 contains 15 residues. CDR1 and CDR2 (germline): SGDLS, YYNGEE. V lost 0 bases to trimming and J lost 7 bases, with 11 bases between them. For the CDR3, the DNA is TGTGCCAGCAGCGTAGACCAGGCTTTAAATTCACCCCTCCACTTT. This codes for CASSVDQALNSPLHF.